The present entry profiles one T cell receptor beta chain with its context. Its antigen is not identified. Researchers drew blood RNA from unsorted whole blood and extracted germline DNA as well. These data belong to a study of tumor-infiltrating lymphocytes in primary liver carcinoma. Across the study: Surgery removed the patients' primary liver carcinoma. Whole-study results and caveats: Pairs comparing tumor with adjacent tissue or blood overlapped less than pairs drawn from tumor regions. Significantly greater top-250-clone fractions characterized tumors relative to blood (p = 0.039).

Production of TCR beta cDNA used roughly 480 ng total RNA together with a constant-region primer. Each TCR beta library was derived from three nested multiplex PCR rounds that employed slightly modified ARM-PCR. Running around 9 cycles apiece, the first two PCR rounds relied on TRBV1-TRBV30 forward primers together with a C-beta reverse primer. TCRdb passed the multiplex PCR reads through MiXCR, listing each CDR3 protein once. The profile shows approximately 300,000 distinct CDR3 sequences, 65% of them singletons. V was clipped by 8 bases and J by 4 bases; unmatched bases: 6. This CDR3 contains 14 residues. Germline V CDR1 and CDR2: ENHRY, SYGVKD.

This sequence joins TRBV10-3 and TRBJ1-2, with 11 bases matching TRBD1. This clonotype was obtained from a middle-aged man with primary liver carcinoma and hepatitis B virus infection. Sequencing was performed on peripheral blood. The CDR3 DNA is TGTGCCATCGGGGAGGACAGGGGGCTCTATGGCTACACCTTC. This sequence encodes CAIGEDRGLYGYTF.